This T cell receptor beta chain stems from a study of blood T cell repertoires in COVID-19. Study-level information: The origin of the acute and convalescent COVID-19 samples was the United States, Italy and Spain.

Per the authors' pipeline: Estimates of nucleated cell counts were drawn from the amplification of reference gene primers. Generated by immunoSEQ multiplex PCR, the TCRdb table keeps only in-frame clones and is missing some. That table gives V, J and clone size, and the DNA gave D and trimming. The sample yields about 52,000 clones, approximately 90% seen once. CDR3 length: 13 amino acids. Trimming removed 7 bases from V and 0 bases from J, with 6 bases in between. The clonotype was recovered from an older man with acute or convalescent COVID-19. This rearrangement joins TRBV12-3 or TRBV12-4 to TRBJ2-2; D is uncertain. The sequencing sample was made of peripheral blood. CDR3 residues: CASTRTNTGELFF. As DNA, the CDR3 is TGTGCCAGCACCCGTACGAACACCGGGGAGCTGTTTTTT.